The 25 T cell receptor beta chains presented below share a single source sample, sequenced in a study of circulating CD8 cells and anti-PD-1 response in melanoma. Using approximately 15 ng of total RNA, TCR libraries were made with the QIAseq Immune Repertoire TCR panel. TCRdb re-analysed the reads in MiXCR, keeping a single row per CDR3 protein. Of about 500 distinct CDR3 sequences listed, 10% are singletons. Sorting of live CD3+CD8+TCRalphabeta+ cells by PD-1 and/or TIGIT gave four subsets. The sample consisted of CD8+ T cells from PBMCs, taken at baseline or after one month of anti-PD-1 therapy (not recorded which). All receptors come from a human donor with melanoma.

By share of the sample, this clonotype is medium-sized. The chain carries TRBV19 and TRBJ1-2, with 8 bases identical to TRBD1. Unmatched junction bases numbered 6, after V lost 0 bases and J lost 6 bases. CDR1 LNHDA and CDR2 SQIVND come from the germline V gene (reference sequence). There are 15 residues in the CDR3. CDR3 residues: CASSIDWDRIDGYTF. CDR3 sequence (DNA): TGTGCCAGTAGTATAGACTGGGACAGGATCGATGGCTACACCTTC.

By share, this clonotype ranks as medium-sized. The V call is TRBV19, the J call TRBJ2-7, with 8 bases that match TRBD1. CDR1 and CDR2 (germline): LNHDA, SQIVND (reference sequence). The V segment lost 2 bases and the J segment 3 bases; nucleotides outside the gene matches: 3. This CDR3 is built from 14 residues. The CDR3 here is CASSITGGIYEQYF. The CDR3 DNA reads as TGTGCCAGTAGTATAACAGGGGGTATCTACGAGCAGTACTTC.

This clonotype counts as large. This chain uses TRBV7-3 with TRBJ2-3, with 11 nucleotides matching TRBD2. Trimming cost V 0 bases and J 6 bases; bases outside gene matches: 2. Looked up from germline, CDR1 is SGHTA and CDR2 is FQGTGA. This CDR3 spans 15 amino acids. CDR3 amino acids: CASSLTPSGGDTQYF. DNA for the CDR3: TGTGCCAGCAGCTTAACCCCTAGCGGGGGGGATACGCAGTATTTT. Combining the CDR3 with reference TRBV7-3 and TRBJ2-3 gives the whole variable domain GAGVSQTPSNKVTEKGKYVELRCDPISGHTALYWYRQSLGQGPEFLIYFQGTGAADDSGLPNDRFFAVRPEGSVSTLKIQRTERGDSAVYLCASSLTPSGGDTQYFGPGTRLTVL.

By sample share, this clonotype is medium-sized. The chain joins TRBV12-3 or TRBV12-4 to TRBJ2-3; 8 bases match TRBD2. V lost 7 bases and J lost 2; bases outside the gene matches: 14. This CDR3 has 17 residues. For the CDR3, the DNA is TGTGCCAGCACCCATTGGGGTGGCGGGGGGCCCACAGATACGCAGTATTTT. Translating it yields CASTHWGGGGPTDTQYF.

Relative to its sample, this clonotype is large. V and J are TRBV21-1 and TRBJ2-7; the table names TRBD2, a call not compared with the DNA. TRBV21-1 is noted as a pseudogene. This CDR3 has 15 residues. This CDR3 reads CASSPPPGLSYEQYF. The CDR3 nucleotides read TGTGCCAGCAGCCCCCCTCCGGGACTTTCCTACGAGCAGTACTTC.

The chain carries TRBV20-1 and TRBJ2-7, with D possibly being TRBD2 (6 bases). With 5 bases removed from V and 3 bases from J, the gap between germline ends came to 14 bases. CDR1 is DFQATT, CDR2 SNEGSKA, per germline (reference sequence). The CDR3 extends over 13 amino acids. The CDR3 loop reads CSAPEGTFYEQYF. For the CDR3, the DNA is TGCAGTGCTCCGGAGGGGACCTTCTACGAGCAGTACTTC.

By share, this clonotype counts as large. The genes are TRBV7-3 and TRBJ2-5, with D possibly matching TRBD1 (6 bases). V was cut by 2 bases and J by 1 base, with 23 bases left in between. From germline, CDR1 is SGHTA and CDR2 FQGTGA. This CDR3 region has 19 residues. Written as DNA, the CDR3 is TGTGCCAGCAGCTTACGAGCCCCAGGGCTCCTGGGGGCCCAAGAGACCCAGTACTTC. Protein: CASSLRAPGLLGAQETQYF.

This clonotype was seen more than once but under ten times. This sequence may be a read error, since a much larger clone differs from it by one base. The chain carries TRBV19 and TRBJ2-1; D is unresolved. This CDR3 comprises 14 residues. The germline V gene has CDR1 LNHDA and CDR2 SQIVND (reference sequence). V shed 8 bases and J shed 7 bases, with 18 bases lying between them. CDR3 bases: TGTGCCAGTTCCTCCCTACGCTTCGGGAATGAGCAGTTCTTC. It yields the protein CASSSLRFGNEQFF.

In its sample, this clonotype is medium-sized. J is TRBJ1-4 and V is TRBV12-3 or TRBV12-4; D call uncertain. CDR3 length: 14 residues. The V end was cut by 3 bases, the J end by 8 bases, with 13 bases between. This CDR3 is CASSLEVSYEKLFF. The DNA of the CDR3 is TGTGCCAGCAGTTTGGAAGTATCTTACGAAAAACTGTTTTTT.

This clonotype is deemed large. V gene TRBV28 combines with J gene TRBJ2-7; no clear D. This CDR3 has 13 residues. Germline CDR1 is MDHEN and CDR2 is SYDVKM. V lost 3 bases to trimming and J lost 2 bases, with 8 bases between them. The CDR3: CASSFASPYEQYF. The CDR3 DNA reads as TGTGCCAGCAGTTTCGCCAGTCCCTACGAGCAGTACTTC.

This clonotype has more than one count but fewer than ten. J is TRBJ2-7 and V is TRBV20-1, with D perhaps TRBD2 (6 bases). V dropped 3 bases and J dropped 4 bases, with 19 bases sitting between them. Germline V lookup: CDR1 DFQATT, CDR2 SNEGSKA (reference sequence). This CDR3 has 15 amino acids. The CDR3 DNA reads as TGCAGTGCTAGCCCCCGGGACTGGGGTGGGTACGAGCAGTACTTC. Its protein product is CSASPRDWGGYEQYF.

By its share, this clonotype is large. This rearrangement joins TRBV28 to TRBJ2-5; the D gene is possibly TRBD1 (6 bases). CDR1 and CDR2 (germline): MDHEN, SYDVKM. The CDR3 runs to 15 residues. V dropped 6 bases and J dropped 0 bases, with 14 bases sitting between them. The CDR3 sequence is CASRLPQGHQETQYF. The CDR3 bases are TGTGCCAGCAGATTACCCCAGGGGCACCAAGAGACCCAGTACTTC. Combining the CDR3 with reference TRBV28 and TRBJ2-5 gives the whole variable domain DVKVTQSSRYLVKRTGEKVFLECVQDMDHENMFWYRQDPGLGLRLIYFSYDVKMKEKGDIPEGYSVSREKKERFSLILESASTNQTSMYLCASRLPQGHQETQYFGPGTRLLVL.

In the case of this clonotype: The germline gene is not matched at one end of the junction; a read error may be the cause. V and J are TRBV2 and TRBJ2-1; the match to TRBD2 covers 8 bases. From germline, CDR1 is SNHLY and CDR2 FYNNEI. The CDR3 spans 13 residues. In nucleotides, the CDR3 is TGTGTCAGCAGGGAAGGGACTAGAAATGAGCAGTTCTTC. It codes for CVSREGTRNEQFF.

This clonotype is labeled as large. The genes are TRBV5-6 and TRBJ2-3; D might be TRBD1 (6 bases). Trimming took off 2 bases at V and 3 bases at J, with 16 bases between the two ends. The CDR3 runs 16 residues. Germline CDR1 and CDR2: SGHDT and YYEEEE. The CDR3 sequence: CASSFGAMGATDTQYF. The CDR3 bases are TGTGCCAGCAGCTTTGGGGCTATGGGGGCGACAGATACGCAGTATTTT.

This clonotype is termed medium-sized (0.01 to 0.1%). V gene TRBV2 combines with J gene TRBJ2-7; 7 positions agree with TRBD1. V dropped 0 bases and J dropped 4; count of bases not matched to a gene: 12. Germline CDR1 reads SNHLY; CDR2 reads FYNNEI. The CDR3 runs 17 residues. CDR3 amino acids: CASSEAVGDSGRYEQYF. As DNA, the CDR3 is TGTGCCAGCAGTGAAGCTGTTGGGGACAGTGGACGGTACGAGCAGTACTTC.

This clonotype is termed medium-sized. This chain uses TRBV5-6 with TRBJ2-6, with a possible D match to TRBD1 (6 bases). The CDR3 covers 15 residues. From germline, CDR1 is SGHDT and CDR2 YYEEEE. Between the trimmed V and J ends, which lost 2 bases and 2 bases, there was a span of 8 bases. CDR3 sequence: CASSFGDTGANVLTF. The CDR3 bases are TGTGCCAGCAGCTTTGGGGACACTGGGGCCAACGTCCTGACTTTC. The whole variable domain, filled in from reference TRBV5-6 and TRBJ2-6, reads DAGVTQSPTHLIKTRGQQVTLRCSPKSGHDTVSWYQQALGQGPQFIFQYYEEEERQRGNFPDRFSGHQFPNYSSELNVNALLLGDSALYLCASSFGDTGANVLTFGAGSRLTVL.

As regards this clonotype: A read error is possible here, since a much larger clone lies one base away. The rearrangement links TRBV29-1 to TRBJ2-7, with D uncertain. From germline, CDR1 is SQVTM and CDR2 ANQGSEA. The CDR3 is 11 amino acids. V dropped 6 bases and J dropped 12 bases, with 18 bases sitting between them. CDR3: CSVRTPEERYV. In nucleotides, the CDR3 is TGCAGCGTCCGTACCCCGGAAGAGAGGTACGTC.

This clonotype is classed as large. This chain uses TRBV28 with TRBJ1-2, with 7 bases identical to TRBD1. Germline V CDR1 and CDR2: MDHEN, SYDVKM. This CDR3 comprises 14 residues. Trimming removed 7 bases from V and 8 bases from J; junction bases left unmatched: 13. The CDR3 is CASNLRGLVGGYTF. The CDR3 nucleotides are TGTGCCAGCAACTTAAGGGGGCTGGTGGGAGGCTACACCTTC.

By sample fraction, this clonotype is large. Here the CDR3 DNA reads TGTGCCAGCAGTCGTAAAGCTTTAGATACGCAGTATTTT. Its translation: CASSRKALDTQYF. V and J are TRBV12-3 or TRBV12-4 and TRBJ2-3; D gene unclear. Deletions cut 5 bases from V and 5 bases from J, with 11 bases between. The CDR3 runs 13 residues.

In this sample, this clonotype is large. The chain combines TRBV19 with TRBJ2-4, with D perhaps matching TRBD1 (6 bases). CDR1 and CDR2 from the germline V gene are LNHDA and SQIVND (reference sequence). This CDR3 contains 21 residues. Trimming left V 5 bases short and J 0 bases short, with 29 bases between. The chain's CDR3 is CASSSLPGQLATTLAKNIQYF. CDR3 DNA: TGTGCCAGTAGTTCCCTACCCGGACAGCTAGCAACGACCCTAGCCAAAAACATTCAGTACTTC.

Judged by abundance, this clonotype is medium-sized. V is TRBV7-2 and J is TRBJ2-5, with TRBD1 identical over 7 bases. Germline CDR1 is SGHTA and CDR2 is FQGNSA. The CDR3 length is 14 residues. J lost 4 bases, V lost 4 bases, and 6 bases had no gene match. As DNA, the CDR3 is TGTGCCAGCAGCTCTTCAGGGGGTTCAGAGACCCAGTACTTC. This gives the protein CASSSSGGSETQYF.

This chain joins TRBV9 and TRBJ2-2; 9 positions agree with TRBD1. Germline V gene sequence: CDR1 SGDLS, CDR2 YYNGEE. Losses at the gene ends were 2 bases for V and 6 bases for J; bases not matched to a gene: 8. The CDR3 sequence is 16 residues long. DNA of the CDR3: TGTGCCAGCAGCGTTTGGACAGGGGATGGTTCCGGGGAGCTGTTTTTT. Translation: CASSVWTGDGSGELFF.

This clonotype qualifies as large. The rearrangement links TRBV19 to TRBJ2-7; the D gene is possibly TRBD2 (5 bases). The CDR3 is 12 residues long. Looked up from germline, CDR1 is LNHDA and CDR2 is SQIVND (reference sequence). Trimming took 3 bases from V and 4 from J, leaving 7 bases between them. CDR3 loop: CASSIAGYEQYF. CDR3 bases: TGTGCCAGTAGTATTGCGGGTTACGAGCAGTACTTC.

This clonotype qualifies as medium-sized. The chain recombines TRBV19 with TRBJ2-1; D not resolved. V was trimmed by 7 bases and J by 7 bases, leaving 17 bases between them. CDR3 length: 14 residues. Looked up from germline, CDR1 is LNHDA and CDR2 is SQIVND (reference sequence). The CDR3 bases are TGTGCCAGTACCTCCCTACGCTTCGGGAATGAGCAGTTCTTC. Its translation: CASTSLRFGNEQFF.

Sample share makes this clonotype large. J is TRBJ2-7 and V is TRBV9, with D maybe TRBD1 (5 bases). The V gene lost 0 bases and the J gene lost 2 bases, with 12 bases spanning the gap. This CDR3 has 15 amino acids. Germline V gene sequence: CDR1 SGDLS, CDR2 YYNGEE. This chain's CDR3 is CASSVGDSGAYEQYF. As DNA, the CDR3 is TGTGCCAGCAGCGTAGGTGACAGTGGGGCCTACGAGCAGTACTTC.